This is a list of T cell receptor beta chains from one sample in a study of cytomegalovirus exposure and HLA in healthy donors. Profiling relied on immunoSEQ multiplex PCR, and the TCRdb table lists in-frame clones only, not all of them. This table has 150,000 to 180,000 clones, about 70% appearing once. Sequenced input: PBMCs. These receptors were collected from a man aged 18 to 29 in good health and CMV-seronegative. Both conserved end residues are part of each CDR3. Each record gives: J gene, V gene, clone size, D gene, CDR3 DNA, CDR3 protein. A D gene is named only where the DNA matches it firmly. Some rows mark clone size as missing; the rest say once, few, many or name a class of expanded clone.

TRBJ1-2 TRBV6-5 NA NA TGTGCCAGCAGTTACTCAGTTCTGCAGATTCACTATGGCTACACCTTC CASSYSVLQIHYGYTF
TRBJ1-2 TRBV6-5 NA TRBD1 TGTGCCAGCAGTGAAGACAGGGTAGATGGCTACACCTTC CASSEDRVDGYTF
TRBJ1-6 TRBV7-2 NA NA TGTGCCAGCAGCTTAGTTACAGGGCTGAATTCACCCCTCCACTTT CASSLVTGLNSPLHF
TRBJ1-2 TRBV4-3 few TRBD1 TGCGCCAGCAGCCAAGATGTGGGACAGGGGGCGATTGGCTACACCTTC CASSQDVGQGAIGYTF
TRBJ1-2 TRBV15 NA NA TGTGCCACCAGCAGCGCACAGGGCACCTATGGCTACACCTTC CATSSAQGTYGYTF
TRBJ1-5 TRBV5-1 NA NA TGCGCCAGCAGCTTGCGGGAGAATCAGCCCCAGCATTTT CASSLRENQPQHF
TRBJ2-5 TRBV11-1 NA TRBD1 TGTGCCAGCAGCTTCGACAGGGTCCAGGAGACCCAGTACTTC CASSFDRVQETQYF
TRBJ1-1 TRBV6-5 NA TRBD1 TGTGCCAGCAGTTGGGCTACAGGGGGAACTGAAGCTTTCTTT CASSWATGGTEAFF
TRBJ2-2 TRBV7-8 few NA TGTGCCGATACTACGGGTCCCAACACCGGGGAGCTGTTTTTT CADTTGPNTGELFF
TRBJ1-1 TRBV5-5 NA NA TGTGCCAGCAGCTTGGAGGGGCCTGAAGCTTTCTTT CASSLEGPEAFF
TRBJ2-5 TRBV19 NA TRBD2 TGTGCCAGTAGTACACGACTAGCGGGGGCGTTGGCGGAGACCCAGTACTTC CASSTRLAGALAETQYF
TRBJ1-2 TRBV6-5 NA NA TGTGCCAGCAGCTTATCGAGGGTAGACGGCTACACCTTC CASSLSRVDGYTF
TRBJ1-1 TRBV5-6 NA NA TGTGCCAGCAGCCCAGCACACAGGGAAGTGAACACTGAAGCTTTCTTT CASSPAHREVNTEAFF
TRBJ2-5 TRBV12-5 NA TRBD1 TGTGCTAGTGGTTCCGGGACAGGCCTCCAAGAGACCCAGTACTTC CASGSGTGLQETQYF
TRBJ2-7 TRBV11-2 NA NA TGTGCCAGCAGCTCCAATGCGGTCAGCCCTAGCGAGCAGTACTTC CASSSNAVSPSEQYF
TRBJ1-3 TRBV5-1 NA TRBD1 TGCGCCAGCAGCTGGGACAGAATGATAACCATATATTTT CASSWDRMITIYF
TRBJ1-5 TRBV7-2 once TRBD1 TGTGCCAGCAGCGGTAGGACAGGCGAACAGCCCCAGCATTTT CASSGRTGEQPQHF
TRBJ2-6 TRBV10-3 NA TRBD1 TGTGCCATCAGGGCGGGACAGGGTCGCTCTGGGGCCAACGTCCTGACTTTC CAIRAGQGRSGANVLTF
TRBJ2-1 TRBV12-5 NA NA TGTGCTAGTGTTATGGACAGACCTTTTACCTACAATGAGCAGTTCTTC CASVMDRPFTYNEQFF
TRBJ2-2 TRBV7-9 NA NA TGTGCCAGCAGCCCCTACTGGACACTTAGGAACACCGGGGAGCTGTTTTTT CASSPYWTLRNTGELFF
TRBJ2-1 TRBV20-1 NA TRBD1 TGCAGTGCTAGCTTCCGGGACAGGAAGTTCTTC CSASFRDRKFF
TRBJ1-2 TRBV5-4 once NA TGTGCCAGCAGCTTGGTTACAGGGTTAGGCTATGGCTACACCTTC CASSLVTGLGYGYTF
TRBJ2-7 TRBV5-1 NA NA TGCGCCAGCAGCTTTTGGACCTCCGGGACCTACGAGCAGTACTTC CASSFWTSGTYEQYF
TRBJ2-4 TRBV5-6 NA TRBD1 TGTGCCAGCAGCTGGGGGACAGGGAAAAACATTCAGTACTTC CASSWGTGKNIQYF
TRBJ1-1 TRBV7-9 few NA TGTGCCAGCAGCTTAGGACAGCTGAACACTGAAGCTTTCTTT CASSLGQLNTEAFF
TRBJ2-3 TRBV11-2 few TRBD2 TGTGCCAGCAGCCACATCGGGCGGGGGGCCACAGATACGCAGTATTTT CASSHIGRGATDTQYF
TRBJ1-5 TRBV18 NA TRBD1 TGTGCCAGCTCACCACAGAGGGACAGGGGGCAACGCAATCAGCCCCAGCATTTT CASSPQRDRGQRNQPQHF
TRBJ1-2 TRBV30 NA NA TGTGCCTGGAGTGTACTCACAGGGAGTACTGAATATGGCTACACCTTC CAWSVLTGSTEYGYTF
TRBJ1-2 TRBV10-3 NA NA TGTGCCATCAGGGTCACAGGGAGACCTAACTATGGCTACACCTTC CAIRVTGRPNYGYTF
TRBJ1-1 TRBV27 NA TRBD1 TGTGCCAGCAGTTTATCCGGGACAGGGTTGACTGAAGCTTTCTTT CASSLSGTGLTEAFF
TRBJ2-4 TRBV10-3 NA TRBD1 TGTGCCATCAGCGCCGGGACAGGGGGAGGAATTCAGTACTTC CAISAGTGGGIQYF
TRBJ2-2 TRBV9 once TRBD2 TGTGCCAGCAGCGTTGGGACTATAGACACCGGGGAGCTGTTTTTT CASSVGTIDTGELFF
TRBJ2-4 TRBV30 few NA TGTGCCTGGAGTGTGGAGGGGCTAGGGGCCAAAAACATTCAGTACTTC CAWSVEGLGAKNIQYF
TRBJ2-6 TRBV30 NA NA TGTGCCGGTTCCGGGGTCACTGGGGCCAACGTCCTGACTTTC CAGSGVTGANVLTF
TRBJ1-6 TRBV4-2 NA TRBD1 TGTGCCAGCAGCCCCCCGACAGGGAACTCACCCCTCCACTTT CASSPPTGNSPLHF
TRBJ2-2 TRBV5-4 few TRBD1 TGTGCCAGCAGCTTGGCGGGACAGGGAGGGTCCGGGGAGCTGTTTTTT CASSLAGQGGSGELFF
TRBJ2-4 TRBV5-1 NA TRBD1 TGCGCCAGCAGCTGGAGGACAGGAACAGAAAACATTCAGTACTTC CASSWRTGTENIQYF
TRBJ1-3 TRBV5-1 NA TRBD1 TGCGCCAGCAGCTCTGGGACAGGGAGTGGAAACACCATATATTTT CASSSGTGSGNTIYF
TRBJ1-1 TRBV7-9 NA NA TGTGCCAGCAGCTTTTTGGCGAACACTGAAGCTTTCTTT CASSFLANTEAFF
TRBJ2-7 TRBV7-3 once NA TGTGCCAGCAGCTTAAATGGTGTCAGGGGAGACGAGCAGTACTTC CASSLNGVRGDEQYF
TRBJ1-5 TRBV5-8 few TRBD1 TGTGCCAGCAGCCCCGGACAGGGTAGCAATCAGCCCCAGCATTTT CASSPGQGSNQPQHF
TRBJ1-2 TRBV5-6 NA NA TGTGCCAGCAACAAACGGGGGGGCTATGGCTACACCTTC CASNKRGGYGYTF
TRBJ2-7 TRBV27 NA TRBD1 TGTGCCAGCAGTCCTCGGGACAGGGGGATTTACGAGCAGTACTTC CASSPRDRGIYEQYF
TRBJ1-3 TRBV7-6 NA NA TGTGCCAGCAGCTTAGGTTCCAGGGTTTACTCTGGAAACACCATATATTTT CASSLGSRVYSGNTIYF
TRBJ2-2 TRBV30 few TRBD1 TGTGCCTGGAGTGGGACAGGGCTTGGGGAGCTGTTTTTT CAWSGTGLGELFF
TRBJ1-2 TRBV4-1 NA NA TGCGCCAGCAGCCAAGCGGGAGACAGAGCCTTCTATGGCTACACCTTC CASSQAGDRAFYGYTF
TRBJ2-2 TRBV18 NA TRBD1 TGTGCCAGCTCACCAAGGACAGGGGTCACCGGGGAGCTGTTTTTT CASSPRTGVTGELFF
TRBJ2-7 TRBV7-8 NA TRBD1 TGTGCCAGCAGCTTAGTCGGGACAGGGGGAGACGACGAGCAGTACTTC CASSLVGTGGDDEQYF
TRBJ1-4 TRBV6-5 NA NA TGTGCCAGCAGTTACTCATACGACGGGGGTGAAAAACTGTTTTTT CASSYSYDGGEKLFF
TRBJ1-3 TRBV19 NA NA TGTGCCAGTAGTCTGTCCTGGACAGCCAACTCTGGAAACACCATATATTTT CASSLSWTANSGNTIYF
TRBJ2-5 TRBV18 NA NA TGTGCCAGCTCACCACCCGGGGCGGGGTACCAAGAGACCCAGTACTTC CASSPPGAGYQETQYF
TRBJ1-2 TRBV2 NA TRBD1 TGTGCCAGCAGGGGACAGGGGGCCGGCTATGGCTACACCTTC CASRGQGAGYGYTF